A single sample gave rise to the 5 T cell receptor beta chains below, sequenced in a study of T-cell reconstitution after alpha-beta-depleted transplantation in children. Unique molecular identifiers were used to barcode this TCRbeta library. TCRdb passed the PCR reads through MiXCR, listing each CDR3 protein once. Of 800,000 to 1,000,000 distinct CDR3 sequences in the sample, less than 30% were seen once. This specimen consisted of PBMCs, mostly from graft donor cells, obtained 360 days after TCRalphabeta/CD19-depleted stem cell transplant. The receptors here all came from a boy under three years old who had a stem cell transplant for SCID, so the T cells may come from the graft donor.

This clonotype appeared many times. V usage is TRBV4-2 and J usage is TRBJ2-1, with 7 positions matching TRBD2. V dropped 4 bases and J dropped 0; count of bases not matched to a gene: 9. Per the germline V gene, CDR1 is LGHNA and CDR2 is YNFKEQ. The CDR3 runs 17 residues. As DNA, the CDR3 is TGTGCCAGCAGCCCGACCTTAGCGGGCCCCTCCTACAATGAGCAGTTCTTC. Its translation: CASSPTLAGPSYNEQFF.

V and J are TRBV4-2 and TRBJ2-3; 11 bases are shared with TRBD2. Losses at the gene ends were 1 base for V and 0 bases for J; bases not matched to a gene: 3. Germline loops: CDR1 LGHNA, CDR2 YNFKEQ. There are 17 residues in the CDR3. Written as DNA, the CDR3 is TGTGCCAGCAGCCAAGGGGGACTAGCGGTTAGCACAGATACGCAGTATTTT. Translation gives CASSQGGLAVSTDTQYF.

Here the CDR3 reads CASSVATGGEQYF. In nucleotides, the CDR3 is TGTGCCAGCAGCGTAGCTACGGGTGGCGAGCAGTACTTC. The chain links TRBV9 to TRBJ2-7; no definite D call. Germline values: CDR1 SGDLS, CDR2 YYNGEE. The CDR3 runs 13 residues. Trimming cost V 0 bases and J 6 bases, with 10 bases left between them.

This clonotype occurred a few times. The CDR3 here is CASLDRDNSYEQYF. The CDR3 DNA reads TGTGCCAGCTTGGACCGGGACAACTCCTACGAGCAGTACTTC. V and J are TRBV6-1 and TRBJ2-7, with D perhaps TRBD1 (6 bases). Germline V gene lookup returns CDR1 MNHNS and CDR2 SASEGT. V gave up 8 bases and J gave up 0 bases, with 14 bases separating them. This CDR3 region has 14 residues.

This clonotype has just a few counts. The chain employs TRBV20-1 and TRBJ2-1, with TRBD2 as a possible D gene (5 bases). V shed 3 bases and J shed 5 bases, with 11 bases lying between them. Per the germline V gene, CDR1 is DFQATT and CDR2 is SNEGSKA (reference sequence). The CDR3 has 13 residues. CDR3 sequence reads: CSASALADNEQFF. CDR3 DNA sequence: TGCAGTGCTAGTGCCCTAGCAGACAATGAGCAGTTCTTC.